Shown below are 17 T cell receptor beta chains from a single sample sequenced in a study of shared clonotypes between healthy human individuals. TCRdb keeps only in-frame clones here, not all; method: immunoSEQ multiplex PCR. The repertoire holds some 580,000 clones, with about 98% as singletons. CD45RO-negative cells were positively selected for CCR7, leaving out terminally differentiated effector memory CD45RA+ cells. Material: naive CD8+ T cells sorted from blood. Receptor source: a man aged 25-40 years in good health.

The chain links TRBV5-1 to TRBJ2-3, with 9 bases lining up with TRBD2. The V and J ends lost 0 bases and 6 bases, in that order; junction bases with no gene match: 11. CDR1 is SGHRS, CDR2 YFSETQ, per germline. The CDR3 loop spans 17 amino acids. For the CDR3, the DNA is TGCGCCAGCAGCTTGGCGTCTAGCGGGGACGAGAGGGATACGCAGTATTTT. It yields the protein CASSLASSGDERDTQYF.

The chain links TRBV6-1 to TRBJ2-3; 10 bases are shared with TRBD2. V lost 4 bases and J lost 6; bases outside the gene matches: 13. This CDR3 comprises 17 residues. From germline, CDR1 is MNHNS and CDR2 SASEGT. The CDR3 coding sequence is TGTGCCAGCAGTGGGCTAGCGGGGGACCTTCTCGCGGATACGCAGTATTTT. It yields the protein CASSGLAGDLLADTQYF.

The chain employs TRBV28 and TRBJ1-5; D gene uncertain. In germline, CDR1 is MDHEN, CDR2 SYDVKM. Trimming took off 7 bases at V and 2 bases at J, with 12 bases between the two ends. The CDR3 extends over 14 amino acids. CDR3: CASISTDGNQPQHF. The DNA for the CDR3 is TGTGCCAGCATTTCCACGGACGGCAATCAGCCCCAGCATTTT.

This chain links TRBV28 with TRBJ2-5, with 7 bases that match TRBD2. The CDR3 covers 15 residues. The germline CDR1 and CDR2 sequences are MDHEN and SYDVKM. V was pared by 2 bases and J by 2 bases, with 5 bases of the junction left unmatched. CDR3 DNA sequence: TGTGCCAGCAGTTTAGGGGGAGGGAGGCAAGAGACCCAGTACTTC. Its translation: CASSLGGGRQETQYF.

The genes are TRBV7-9 and TRBJ2-3, with TRBD1 as a possible D gene (5 bases). Trimming removed 1 base at V and 0 bases at J, with 8 bases between. Germline assignment: CDR1 SEHNR and CDR2 FQNEAQ (reference sequence). The CDR3 has 15 residues. In nucleotides, the CDR3 is TGTGCCAGCAGCTTAGGACAGATTAGCACAGATACGCAGTATTTT. Translated: CASSLGQISTDTQYF.

The rearrangement links TRBV6-6 to TRBJ1-4; a possible D gene is TRBD1 (5 bases). The V end lost 2 bases, the J end lost 7 bases, and 11 bases lay between the germline ends. There are 14 residues in the CDR3. Germline V gene sequence: CDR1 MNHNY, CDR2 SVGAGI (reference sequence). CDR3 residues: CASSYGSRAEKLFF. The CDR3, as DNA: TGTGCCAGCAGTTACGGGAGCAGGGCTGAAAAACTGTTTTTT.

The chain carries TRBV29-1 and TRBJ2-1; D is possibly TRBD1 (5 bases). The CDR3 covers 13 residues. CDR1 is SQVTM and CDR2 is ANQGSEA in the germline V gene. The ends were cut back, 6 bases at V and 8 bases at J, with 17 bases in the middle. In nucleotides, the CDR3 is TGCAGCGTCCGACGGGCCCAGGGCTATGAGCAGTTCTTC. This translates into CSVRRAQGYEQFF.

The chain joins TRBV4-2 to TRBJ2-7, with 14 bases identical to TRBD2. Germline CDR1 is LGHNA and CDR2 is YNFKEQ. V was pared by 4 bases and J by 0 bases, with 2 bases of the junction left unmatched. The CDR3 is 16 amino acids. The CDR3 coding sequence is TGTGCCAGCAGCCCGGGACTAGCGGGAGCCTCCTACGAGCAGTACTTC. It encodes CASSPGLAGASYEQYF.

V is TRBV2 and J is TRBJ2-4; the D gene could be TRBD1 or TRBD2 (5 bases each). V was pared by 6 bases and J by 4 bases, with 13 bases between. From germline, CDR1 is SNHLY and CDR2 FYNNEI. This CDR3 has 14 residues. DNA of the CDR3: TGTGCCAGCAGCTACCGGGACGGAAAAAACATTCAGTACTTC. This encodes CASSYRDGKNIQYF.

V and J are TRBV2 and TRBJ2-2; D is undetermined. Germline CDR1 and CDR2: SNHLY and FYNNEI. Between the trimmed V and J ends, which lost 10 bases and 7 bases, there was a span of 10 bases. The CDR3 spans 11 residues. CDR3 sequence: CANKANGELFF. CDR3 DNA sequence: TGTGCCAACAAAGCAAACGGGGAGCTGTTTTTT.

The chain links TRBV10-3 to TRBJ1-1; D uncertain. The germline gives CDR1 ENHRY, CDR2 SYGVKD. V lost 1 base to trimming and J lost 5 bases, with 14 bases between them. The CDR3 consists of 15 residues. For the CDR3, the DNA is TGTGCCATCAGTGAGTATAGGATCGGAGGGACTGAAGCTTTCTTT. It specifies CAISEYRIGGTEAFF.

V gene TRBV27 combines with J gene TRBJ2-3, with unresolved D. Trimming shortened V by 6 bases and J by 2 bases, and 15 bases separated the two germline ends. Germline V lookup: CDR1 MNHEY, CDR2 SMNVEV (reference sequence). The CDR3 is 15 residues long. CDR3 in DNA: TGTGCCAGCAGGCTACGACGCTTGTCCACAGATACGCAGTATTTT. Amino acids: CASRLRRLSTDTQYF.

CDR3: CASSLEGRVLYNEQFF. DNA for the CDR3: TGTGCCAGCAGCTTAGAGGGGCGGGTACTCTACAATGAGCAGTTCTTC. The chain combines TRBV11-2 with TRBJ2-1; D might be TRBD1 or TRBD2, each matching 5 bases. The CDR3 length is 16 residues. Germline V gene data show CDR1 as SGHAT and CDR2 as FQNNGV. Trimming cost V 0 bases and J 3 bases, with 12 bases left between them.

Concerning this clone itself: One end of the junction is discordant with germline, which a read error may explain. The chain recombines TRBV7-7 with TRBJ2-3, with a tentative D call TRBD2 (5 bases). From germline, CDR1 is SSHAT and CDR2 FNYEAQ (reference sequence). CDR3 length: 15 amino acids. CDR3 nucleotide sequence: TGTGCTAGCAGCTTAGGTGCTAGCTTGGCAGATACGCAGTATTTT. Translated, it gives CASSLGASLADTQYF. The full variable domain, completed using reference TRBV7-7 and TRBJ2-3, is GAGVSQSPRYKVTKRGQDVTLRCDPISSHATLYWYQQALGQGPEFLTYFNYEAQPDKSGLPSDRFSAERPEGSISTLTIQRTEQRDSAMYRCASSLGASLADTQYFGPGTRLTVL.

V usage is TRBV1 and J usage is TRBJ2-3; the D call of TRBD2 is as the table states it, not checked on the DNA. TRBV1 is reported as a pseudogene. This CDR3 is built from 22 residues. CDR3 residues: CTSSQVHLEYYREGRSTDTQYF. In nucleotides, the CDR3 is TGCACCAGCAGCCAAGTTCATCTGGAGTATTATCGGGAGGGCCGTAGCACAGATACGCAGTATTTT.

With regard to this clone: Other DNA sequences in this sample translate to the same CDR3. DNA for the CDR3: TGCAGCGTCGATGGCTACACCTTC. This codes for CSVDGYTF. The rearrangement joins TRBV29-1 to TRBJ1-2; D call uncertain. V was trimmed by 6 bases and J by 6 bases, leaving 2 bases between them. In germline, CDR1 is SQVTM, CDR2 ANQGSEA. The CDR3 contains 8 residues.

The V gene is TRBV11-2, the J gene TRBJ2-7; D ambiguous. The CDR3 runs 12 residues. Trimming took off 5 bases at V and 7 bases at J, with 12 bases between the two ends. Germline CDR1 reads SGHAT; CDR2 reads FQNNGV. The CDR3 DNA reads TGTGCCAGCAGCCTGTGGTCGGAAGAGCAGTACTTC. Amino acid sequence: CASSLWSEEQYF.